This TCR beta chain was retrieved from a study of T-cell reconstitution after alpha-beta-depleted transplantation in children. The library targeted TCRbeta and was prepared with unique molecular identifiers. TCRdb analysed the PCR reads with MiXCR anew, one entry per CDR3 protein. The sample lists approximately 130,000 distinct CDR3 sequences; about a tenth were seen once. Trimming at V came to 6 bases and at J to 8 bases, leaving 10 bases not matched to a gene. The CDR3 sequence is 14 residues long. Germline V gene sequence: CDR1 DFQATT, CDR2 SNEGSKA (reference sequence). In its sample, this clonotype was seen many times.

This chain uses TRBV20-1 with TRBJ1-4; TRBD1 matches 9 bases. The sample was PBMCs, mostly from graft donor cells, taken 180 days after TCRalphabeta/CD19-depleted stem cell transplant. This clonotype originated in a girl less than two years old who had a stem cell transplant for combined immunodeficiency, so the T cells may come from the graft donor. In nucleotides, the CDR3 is TGCAGTGCCGAACCGGGACAGGGAAGAGAAAAACTGTTTTTT. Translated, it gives CSAEPGQGREKLFF.